These T cell receptor beta chains were read from a single sample in a study of long-term antiretroviral therapy in people with HIV. Assay used: immunoSEQ multiplex PCR; TCRdb lists only in-frame clones, some missing. The profile shows about 39,000 clones, 80% to 90% of them singletons. This specimen was unsorted PBMCs, taken 1.2 years after starting antiretroviral therapy. These receptor sequences come from a woman in her forties or fifties with HIV. CDR3s include the opening cysteine and the closing phenylalanine or tryptophan. Fields, in order: D gene, V gene, J gene, clone size, CDR3 DNA, CDR3 protein. The D gene is left open where the match is weak. Part of the rows lack a size; the others show once, few, many or a class for expanded clones.

.,TRBV23-1,TRBJ1-2,.,TGCGCCAGCAGTCCCGAACACGGGAGCCGCTATGGCTACACCTTC,CASSPEHGSRYGYTF
TRBD1,TRBV5-1,TRBJ2-7,.,TGCGCCAGCAGCTTGAACAGGGGCGAGCAGTACTTC,CASSLNRGEQYF
.,TRBV6-1,TRBJ2-7,.,TGTGCCAGCAGTATTAACCGGGACCCCCTTAGCAAGCAGTACTTC,CASSINRDPLSKQYF
.,TRBV19,TRBJ1-2,.,TGTGCCAGTACCCAAACCCGAGGGCAGGGCCGGAACTATGGCTACACCTTC,CASTQTRGQGRNYGYTF
.,TRBV27,TRBJ1-2,medium-sized,TGTGCCAGCTACGGACCGGGGGCTAACTATGGCTACACCTTC,CASYGPGANYGYTF
TRBD1,TRBV5-6,TRBJ1-5,.,TGTGCCAGCAGCTTACAACAGGGGGGTCTGCCCCAGCATTTT,CASSLQQGGLPQHF
.,TRBV6-6,TRBJ2-3,once,TGTGCCAGCAATCCCACCAATTCACTCGACACAGATACGCAGTATTTT,CASNPTNSLDTDTQYF
.,TRBV6-5,TRBJ1-2,.,TGTGCCAGTTGGACAGTAACTAACTATGGCTACACCTTC,CASWTVTNYGYTF
.,TRBV9,TRBJ2-7,.,TGTGCCAGCAGCGTCTCCCCCTGGGGGTACGAGCAGTACTTC,CASSVSPWGYEQYF
.,TRBV7-2,TRBJ1-2,.,TGTGCCAGCAGCTTAGAAGGGGTGCCACCCTATGGCTACACCTTC,CASSLEGVPPYGYTF
TRBD1,TRBV6-6,TRBJ1-1,.,TGTGCCAGCAGTTGGACAGGGCCGAACACTGAAGCTTTCTTT,CASSWTGPNTEAFF
TRBD1,TRBV7-2,TRBJ2-5,.,TGTGCCAGCAGCCGCTGGGACAGGGGGGGAGAGACCCAGTACTTC,CASSRWDRGGETQYF
.,TRBV30,TRBJ1-5,.,TGTGCCTATCGACGGGCGGACCGAAATCAGCCCCAGCATTTT,CAYRRADRNQPQHF
.,TRBV5-1,TRBJ1-1,.,TGCGCCAGCAGCGGAACAGGGTGGCACGAAGCTTTCTTT,CASSGTGWHEAFF
.,TRBV10-3,TRBJ1-4,.,TGTGCCATCAGTGATGAAGGACGGGGAACTAATGAAAAACTGTTTTTT,CAISDEGRGTNEKLFF
.,TRBV5-6,TRBJ1-2,.,TGTGCCAGCAGCTTGTCGGGGAACTATGGCTACACCTTC,CASSLSGNYGYTF
TRBD1,TRBV5-1,TRBJ1-6,.,TGCGCCAGCAGCTTGGAACAGGGGTATAATTCACCCCTCCACTTT,CASSLEQGYNSPLHF
TRBD2,TRBV10-1,TRBJ2-1,.,TGCGCCAGCAGTGCAGGACTAGCGGGGGGACATAACTCCTACAATGAGCAGTTCTTC,CASSAGLAGGHNSYNEQFF
.,TRBV2,TRBJ1-1,few,TGTGCCAGCAGTGAAGCGGGGCAGAAAGCTTTCTTT,CASSEAGQKAFF
.,TRBV5-4,TRBJ1-5,.,TGTGCCAGCAGCTTTGGAGAGCGTGGGCCCCAGCATTTT,CASSFGERGPQHF
.,TRBV5-6,TRBJ2-4,.,TGTGCCAGCAGCGCCCTGGGACTAGCCAAAAACATTCAGTACTTC,CASSALGLAKNIQYF
.,TRBV6-5,TRBJ1-2,once,TGTGCCAGCAGTTACTCGGCTCTATATGGCTACACCTTC,CASSYSALYGYTF
.,TRBV12-2,TRBJ1-5,.,TGTGCAAGTCGCTTAGCGGTCGGGGGTGGCGGCAATCAGCCCCAGCATTTT,CASRLAVGGGGNQPQHF
.,TRBV11-2,TRBJ2-7,once,TGTGCCAGCAGCCCCCTTGGGGGACCGGGGGAATACGAGCAGTACTTC,CASSPLGGPGEYEQYF
.,TRBV5-4,TRBJ1-1,.,TGTGCCAGCAGCCCGGAGGTCTTAGGGAACACTGAAGCTTTCTTT,CASSPEVLGNTEAFF
.,TRBV30,TRBJ1-1,once,TGTGCCTGCGGCAGGGGTTTATTCCCTGAAGCTTTCTTT,CACGRGLFPEAFF
TRBD1,TRBV11-2,TRBJ1-4,.,TGTGCCAGCAGCTTATTCGACAGGGCGAATGAAAAACTGTTTTTT,CASSLFDRANEKLFF
.,TRBV7-8,TRBJ1-1,.,TGTGCCAGCAGCTTAGACCCTAACACTGAAGCTTTCTTT,CASSLDPNTEAFF
.,TRBV5-1,TRBJ2-7,.,TGCGCCAGCAGCATAGGACACGCCGAGCAGTACTTC,CASSIGHAEQYF
TRBD1,TRBV30,TRBJ1-2,.,TGTGCCTGGAACGAAGGGACAGGCGGGTGGGGCTACACCTTC,CAWNEGTGGWGYTF
.,TRBV11-2,TRBJ1-5,.,TGTGCCAGCAGCCGAGGGGTTAGCAATCAGCCCCAGCATTTT,CASSRGVSNQPQHF
TRBD2,TRBV19,TRBJ2-1,.,TGTGCCAGTAGTATCTTCGGGGGGGTAAAAAATGAGCAGTTCTTC,CASSIFGGVKNEQFF
TRBD2,TRBV4-1,TRBJ2-5,.,TGCGCCAGCAGCCAAGACCGGGGGGGCTGGACCCAGTACTTC,CASSQDRGGWTQYF
.,TRBV5-5,TRBJ2-3,.,TGTGCCAGCAGCTACTTTGGGCGGACCACAGATACGCAGTATTTT,CASSYFGRTTDTQYF
TRBD1,TRBV12-5,TRBJ1-4,.,TGTGCTAGTGGAACAGGGGGCGGCTATGAAAAACTGTTTTTT,CASGTGGGYEKLFF
.,TRBV19,TRBJ2-1,.,TGTGCCAGTACCCCGGGCAATGAGCAGTTCTTC,CASTPGNEQFF
TRBD2,TRBV28,TRBJ2-3,.,TGTGCCAGCAGTTTACGTGGCGGACTAGCTCAGTATTTT,CASSLRGGLAQYF
TRBD2,TRBV10-1,TRBJ2-7,.,TGCGCCAGCAGTGAGTCCGGGAGGGAGCAGTACTTC,CASSESGREQYF
.,TRBV18,TRBJ1-1,.,TGTGCCAGCCACCGGGCAGGGGCGAACACTGAAGCTTTCTTT,CASHRAGANTEAFF
.,TRBV25-1,TRBJ1-6,.,TGTGCCAGCAGTGAGGGGGGTAGGGCACCCCTCCACTTT,CASSEGGRAPLHF
.,TRBV27,TRBJ1-1,.,TGTGCCAGCAGTGCCCGGGGTTCTGGCACTGAAGCTTTCTTT,CASSARGSGTEAFF
TRBD1,TRBV19,TRBJ2-7,once,TGTGCCAGTACCCCCGGGACAGGGGGCTTCGAGCAGTACTTC,CASTPGTGGFEQYF
.,TRBV9,TRBJ1-2,.,TGTGCCAGCAGCCCAAGAGTGAGGAGCCCAGAGGACTATGGCTACACCTTC,CASSPRVRSPEDYGYTF
TRBD1,TRBV19,TRBJ1-5,.,TGTGCCAGTAGTATGCGGGACAGGAATCAGCCCCAGCATTTT,CASSMRDRNQPQHF
.,TRBV13,TRBJ2-5,.,TGTGCCAGCAGCTTCCGGCTGGAGACCCAGTACTTC,CASSFRLETQYF
.,TRBV6-5,TRBJ2-2,.,TGTGCCAGCAGTGTTGACAGGTCGGCTGGCGGGGAGCTGTTTTTT,CASSVDRSAGGELFF
TRBD2,TRBV4-1,TRBJ2-7,.,TGCGCCAGCAGCCGACTAGCGGGGGGCCGCTCCTACGAGCAGTACTTC,CASSRLAGGRSYEQYF
TRBD1,TRBV6-1,TRBJ1-4,.,TGTGCCAGCAGTACCGGGACAGAAAATGAAAAACTGTTTTTT,CASSTGTENEKLFF
.,TRBV6-1,TRBJ1-2,.,TGTGCCAGCAGTGAAGCCGGACAGCTTCTCTATGGCTACACCTTC,CASSEAGQLLYGYTF
.,TRBV9,TRBJ1-3,.,TGTGCCAGCAGCGCCGGAGGTCGACAAGCTCACTCTGGAAACACCATATATTTT,CASSAGGRQAHSGNTIYF
.,TRBV7-9,TRBJ2-2,.,TGTGCCAGCAGCTTAGTTACAGGTTCGAACACCGGGGAGCTGTTTTTT,CASSLVTGSNTGELFF
TRBD1,TRBV2,TRBJ1-3,.,TGTGCCAGCAGTCTTCTACAGGGGGCGTCTGGAAACACCATATATTTT,CASSLLQGASGNTIYF
.,TRBV6-1,TRBJ2-1,.,TGTGCCAGCAGTGGGGGCTTCAGGGTAAACAATGAGCAGTTCTTC,CASSGGFRVNNEQFF
.,TRBV18,TRBJ1-4,.,TGTGCCAGCTCACCCGGGACGGGAGATAATGAAAAACTGTTTTTT,CASSPGTGDNEKLFF
.,TRBV7-9,TRBJ1-4,.,TGTGCCAGCGGCCCTTGGGACGACGAGGAAAAACTGTTTTTT,CASGPWDDEEKLFF